The 27 T cell receptor beta chains reported below all come from one sample, sequenced in a study of control samples from healthy donors and cancer patients. TCRdb's copy holds only in-frame clones and misses some; the assay was immunoSEQ multiplex PCR. The repertoire holds around 94,000 clones, with under 95% as singletons. Sequenced material: blood. The receptors here all came from a woman aged 18 to 35 in good health.

The V and J genes are TRBV6-5 and TRBJ1-3, with 10 positions matching TRBD1. The V gene's germline CDR1 is MNHEY and CDR2 SVGAGI. V dropped 10 bases and J dropped 2; count of bases not matched to a gene: 2. The CDR3 length is 13 residues. The CDR3 protein is CAIGTGAGNTIYF. For the CDR3, the DNA is TGTGCCATCGGGACAGGGGCTGGAAACACCATATATTTT.

This sequence joins TRBV20-1 and TRBJ2-5; perhaps TRBD1 as D (5 bases). The CDR3 totals 11 residues. V lost 4 bases, J lost 4 bases, and 7 bases lay in between. Germline V gene data show CDR1 as DFQATT and CDR2 as SNEGSKA (reference sequence). The CDR3, as DNA: TGCAGTGCTACAAGGGGAGAGACCCAGTACTTC. This gives the protein CSATRGETQYF.

This clone was seen once. The chain joins TRBV6-5 to TRBJ2-7; a possible D gene is TRBD2 (6 bases). Looked up from germline, CDR1 is MNHEY and CDR2 is SVGAGI. The CDR3 runs to 14 residues. The V end was cut by 2 bases, the J end by 3 bases, with 11 bases between. The CDR3 loop reads CASSYNRGGYEQYF. The CDR3 DNA sequence: TGTGCCAGCAGTTACAACCGGGGAGGCTACGAGCAGTACTTC.

The chain joins TRBV5-4 to TRBJ2-3; D is perhaps TRBD1 (6 bases). CDR1 and CDR2 from the germline V gene are SGHNT and YYREEE (reference sequence). The CDR3 has 16 residues. Trimming removed 3 bases at V and 3 bases at J, with 17 bases between. CDR3 nucleotide sequence: TGTGCCAGCAGCTCCCCACAGGGTTTCGTGACAGATACGCAGTATTTT. It encodes CASSSPQGFVTDTQYF.

CDR3: CASSDSPSVAADTQYF. CDR3 sequence (DNA): TGTGCCAGCAGTGACTCTCCTAGCGTGGCCGCAGATACGCAGTATTTT. V gene TRBV6-4 combines with J gene TRBJ2-3; tentatively, D is TRBD2 (6 bases). V was cut by 0 bases and J by 4 bases, with 14 bases left in between. CDR1 is MRHNA, CDR2 SNTAGT, per germline. The CDR3 totals 16 residues.

This clone has a single count. The rearrangement uses TRBV29-1 and TRBJ1-1, with D tentatively TRBD1 (5 bases). This CDR3 contains 15 residues. V was trimmed by 2 bases and J by 0 bases, leaving 13 bases between them. Looked up from germline, CDR1 is SQVTM and CDR2 is ANQGSEA. CDR3 in DNA: TGCAGCGTTGAAAAATTTGGGGGTATGAACACTGAAGCTTTCTTT. Its translation: CSVEKFGGMNTEAFF.

V is TRBV25-1 and J is TRBJ1-6; D call uncertain. The CDR3 has 15 amino acids. CDR1 and CDR2 from the germline V gene are MGHDK and SYGVNS. Deletions cut 6 bases from V and 10 bases from J, with 19 bases between. The CDR3: CASSGSAGVLSPLHF. In DNA form, the CDR3 reads TGTGCCAGCAGCGGCTCCGCCGGCGTTTTGTCACCCCTCCACTTT.

The CDR3, as DNA: TGTGCCAGCAACCAAAGTTCAACAGGGGGCCAAGAGACCCAGTACTTC. Residues: CASNQSSTGGQETQYF. J is TRBJ2-5 and V is TRBV21-1; the table's D call, TRBD1, was not checked against the DNA. TRBV21-1 has pseudogene status. The CDR3 runs to 16 residues.

V gene TRBV5-1 combines with J gene TRBJ2-1; D unresolved. CDR1 is SGHRS and CDR2 is YFSETQ in the germline V gene. CDR3 size: 15 residues. V gave up 2 bases and J gave up 2 bases, with 11 bases separating them. The CDR3 is CASSLLPSPYNEQFF. CDR3 coding DNA: TGCGCCAGCAGCTTACTACCGAGCCCCTACAATGAGCAGTTCTTC.

The chain links TRBV27 to TRBJ2-3; TRBD2 matches at 13 bases. V shed 2 bases, J shed 4 bases, and the junction held 0 bases outside the gene matches. The CDR3 runs 15 residues. CDR1 MNHEY and CDR2 SMNVEV come from the germline V gene (reference sequence). CDR3 protein: CASSLGLAGADTQYF. In DNA form, the CDR3 reads TGTGCCAGCAGTTTAGGACTAGCGGGAGCAGATACGCAGTATTTT.

The chain carries TRBV19 and TRBJ2-3, with TRBD2 matching over 9 bases. V lost 6 bases, J lost 0 bases, and 1 base stayed unmatched. The CDR3 length is 14 residues. CDR1 is LNHDA and CDR2 is SQIVND in the germline V gene (reference sequence). CDR3 nucleotide sequence: TGTGCCAGTAGGCGGGGGGGAAGCACAGATACGCAGTATTTT. As protein: CASRRGGSTDTQYF. The full variable domain, in which reference TRBV19 and TRBJ2-3 provide the parts outside the CDR3, is DGGITQSPKYLFRKEGQNVTLSCEQNLNHDAMYWYRQDPGQGLRLIYYSQIVNDFQKGDIAEGYSVSREKKESFPLTVTSAQKNPTAFYLCASRRGGSTDTQYFGPGTRLTVL.

The chain has TRBV5-1 and TRBJ2-7, with D possibly matching TRBD2 (6 bases). V lost 4 bases and J lost 0, with 11 bases in between. This CDR3 is built from 14 residues. In germline, CDR1 is SGHRS, CDR2 YFSETQ. CDR3 sequence: CASSGGTASYEQYF. The DNA of the CDR3 is TGCGCCAGCAGCGGGGGGACGGCCTCCTACGAGCAGTACTTC. Full variable domain (missing parts from reference TRBV5-1 and TRBJ2-7): KAGVTQTPRYLIKTRGQQVTLSCSPISGHRSVSWYQQTPGQGLQFLFEYFSETQRNKGNFPGRFSGRQFSNSRSEMNVSTLELGDSALYLCASSGGTASYEQYFGPGTRLTVT.

The chain's CDR3 is CASSLPIQTSTDTQYF. In nucleotides, the CDR3 is TGCGCCAGCAGCTTGCCGATCCAGACTAGCACAGATACGCAGTATTTT. The chain recombines TRBV5-1 with TRBJ2-3; D is undetermined. The germline CDR1 and CDR2 sequences are SGHRS and YFSETQ. The length of the CDR3 is 16 residues. Trimming removed 1 base from V and 0 bases from J, with 12 bases in between.

This chain joins TRBV24-1 and TRBJ1-5; weak D call: TRBD1 (5 bases). CDR3 length: 13 amino acids. The ends were cut back, 6 bases at V and 5 bases at J, with 10 bases in the middle. Germline CDR1 is KGHDR and CDR2 is SFDVKD. CDR3 DNA sequence: TGTGCCACCAGTCCGGGAGGGGATCAGCCCCAGCATTTT. It yields the protein CATSPGGDQPQHF.

Concerning this clone itself: This specimen includes other DNA sequences encoding the same CDR3. CDR3 residues: CASSLGQGRGRGYGYTF. The CDR3, as DNA: TGCGCCAGCAGCTTAGGCCAGGGACGGGGGAGGGGGTATGGCTACACCTTC. The chain is built from TRBV5-1 and TRBJ1-2; a possible D gene is TRBD1 (6 bases). Germline V CDR1 and CDR2: SGHRS, YFSETQ. V was cut by 2 bases and J by 5 bases, with 22 bases left in between. The CDR3 contains 17 residues.

This sequence joins TRBV29-1 and TRBJ1-2, with D maybe TRBD1 (5 bases). V lost 6 bases, J lost 5 bases, and 16 bases lay in between. The CDR3 has 13 residues. Germline-derived CDR1 and CDR2 are SQVTM and ANQGSEA. DNA for the CDR3: TGCAGCGTCCCCTCGGGACTGTTATATGGCTACACCTTC. This encodes CSVPSGLLYGYTF. The full variable domain, rest sourced from reference TRBV29-1 and TRBJ1-2, is SAVISQKPSRDICQRGTSLTIQCQVDSQVTMMFWYRQQPGQSLTLIATANQGSEATYESGFVIDKFPISRPNLTFSTLTVSNMSPEDSSIYLCSVPSGLLYGYTFGSGTRLTVV.

This chain joins TRBV6-2 or TRBV6-3 and TRBJ2-7; D possibly corresponds to TRBD2 (6 bases). The CDR3 sequence is 13 residues long. V was cut by 4 bases and J by 2 bases, with 9 bases left in between. Germline V CDR1 and CDR2: MNHEY, SVGEGT. The CDR3 protein is CASSLADTYEQYF. The CDR3 DNA is TGTGCCAGCAGTTTAGCGGATACCTACGAGCAGTACTTC.

This chain joins TRBV25-1 and TRBJ2-7; unclear D gene. The germline gives CDR1 MGHDK, CDR2 SYGVNS. The CDR3 length is 13 residues. Between the trimmed V and J ends, which lost 8 bases and 0 bases, there was a span of 11 bases. This CDR3 is CASSYSNSYEQYF. For the CDR3, the DNA is TGTGCCAGCTCATACAGCAACTCCTACGAGCAGTACTTC.

The chain recombines TRBV7-9 with TRBJ1-2; D remains unclear. Per the germline V gene, CDR1 is SEHNR and CDR2 is FQNEAQ (reference sequence). V shed 6 bases and J shed 4 bases, with 12 bases lying between them. This CDR3 is built from 13 residues. The CDR3 sequence is CASSSDTVYGYTF. The CDR3 DNA reads TGTGCCAGCAGTTCTGACACAGTCTATGGCTACACCTTC.

The chain uses TRBV4-1 and TRBJ2-7, with 9 positions matching TRBD2. The CDR3 has 15 amino acids. Germline V gives CDR1 MGHRA, CDR2 YSYEKL. V shed 4 bases and J 2 bases; nucleotides not matched to a gene: 6. CDR3 DNA sequence: TGCGCCAGCAGCCCTGGGGCTAGCGGGACCTACGAGCAGTACTTC. Translated, it gives CASSPGASGTYEQYF.

This chain joins TRBV24-1 and TRBJ1-5; D is unresolved. Germline V gene lookup returns CDR1 KGHDR and CDR2 SFDVKD. V was trimmed by 10 bases and J by 0 bases, leaving 6 bases between them. The CDR3 is 12 amino acids. CDR3 bases: TGTGCCACGGCGGATAGCAATCAGCCCCAGCATTTT. Encoded protein: CATADSNQPQHF.

In its sample, this clone was seen once. The genes are TRBV6-5 and TRBJ2-7; weak D call: TRBD1 (5 bases). CDR1 MNHEY and CDR2 SVGAGI come from the germline V gene. The V and J ends lost 4 bases and 6 bases respectively, with 16 bases between them. This CDR3 has 14 residues. The CDR3 coding sequence is TGTGCCAGCAGTTCCCAGGGCAGGGCTACCGAGCAGTACTTC. It specifies CASSSQGRATEQYF.

The V and J genes are TRBV28 and TRBJ1-3; D gene unclear. V lost 5 bases and J lost 2, with 10 bases in between. The CDR3 extends over 14 amino acids. Germline values: CDR1 MDHEN, CDR2 SYDVKM. The CDR3 DNA follows: TGTGCCAGCAGTGCGGTGGTAGCTGGAAACACCATATATTTT. It encodes CASSAVVAGNTIYF.

This sequence joins TRBV24-1 and TRBJ1-2; TRBD1 matches at 11 bases. This CDR3 region has 15 residues. Losses at the gene ends were 5 bases for V and 8 bases for J; bases not matched to a gene: 9. The germline V gene has CDR1 KGHDR and CDR2 SFDVKD. The DNA of the CDR3 is TGTGCCACCAGTGGCCAAGGACAGGGGGCGAAAGGCTACACCTTC. The encoded protein is CATSGQGQGAKGYTF.

The V gene is TRBV11-2, the J gene TRBJ2-1; D may be TRBD1 (9 bases). CDR3 length: 18 residues. V was shortened by 3 bases and J by 1 base, with 19 bases between the two germline ends. Germline lookup yields CDR1 SGHAT and CDR2 FQNNGV. DNA of the CDR3: TGTGCCAGCAGCTTGGGACAGGGTGGCGGGAGGTCCTACAATGAGCAGTTCTTC. It translates to CASSLGQGGGRSYNEQFF.

The genes are TRBV6-6 and TRBJ1-6; weak D call: TRBD1 (5 bases). Trimming shortened V by 2 bases and J by 14 bases, and 19 bases separated the two germline ends. Germline values: CDR1 MNHNY, CDR2 SVGAGI (reference sequence). The CDR3 contains 15 residues. The DNA of the CDR3 is TGTGCCAGCAGTTACGAGACAGTGAGAGCGGCGGCCCTCCACTTT. Amino acids: CASSYETVRAAALHF.

The chain uses TRBV11-3 and TRBJ2-1, with 8 bases identical to TRBD2. Germline CDR1 and CDR2: SGHNT and YENEEA. With 6 bases clipped from V and 9 bases from J, the junction kept 1 base outside the gene matches. The CDR3 extends over 11 amino acids. DNA of the CDR3: TGTGCCAGCAGTCGGGGGGGTGAGCAGTTCTTC. This codes for CASSRGGEQFF.